This T cell receptor (beta chain) was sequenced for a study of vaccination and CD4 T cells after COVID-19 (dated by TCRdb to the early 2020s). Broadly, across the study: In the convalescent cohort there were six males and four females, among whom were two Hispanic individuals, seven Caucasians, two Asians and one multiracial person. Post-COVID blood samples were collected from convalescent patients a median of around 100 days after diagnosis, with a range of roughly 35 to 161 days. Post-vaccine blood samples were obtained a median of around 67 days after the second vaccine dose, with a range of roughly 13 to 250 days. In under twelve COVID-19 convalescent patients and 4 infection-naive healthy vaccine recipients, researchers compared the spike-specific CD4+ TCR repertoire from before mRNA vaccination with the repertoire from after. An earlier paper using these donors assessed, at the TCR clonotype level, memory CD4+ T cell crossreactivity between SARS-CoV-2 and common cold coronavirus spike proteins. Participants received two doses of either the Pfizer-BioNTech BNT162b2 vaccine (n=8) or the Moderna mRNA-1273 vaccine (n=2). Control cultures received a CEFX viral epitope pool as the positive control, an HIV-1 Nef peptide pool as the negative control, or no peptide. Culture stimuli were overlapping spike peptide pools from SARS-CoV-2 and from the common cold coronaviruses HCoV-NL63, HCoV-OC43 and HCoV-229E. Paper-wide results and their limitations: In convalescent patients, a median approximately 89% of post-vaccine SARS-CoV-2-reactive clones were detected only after vaccination, suggesting vaccine-specific priming. In convalescent patients, nearly all vaccine-specific clones (304 of 307) were found to be mono-reactive for SARS-CoV-2 spike rather than cross-reactive with common cold coronaviruses. The median count of SARS-CoV-2-reactive clonotypes went up from 20 to 25 after infection to 38 after vaccination, although the change was not significant. Relatively few convalescent patients were included in the study, and early timepoints after natural infection were not analyzed.

Sequences DFQATT (CDR1) and SNEGSKA (CDR2) are obtained from the germline V gene (reference sequence). V lost 2 bases and J lost 1 base, and the count of bases not matched to a germline gene is 3. The CDR3 starts with the cysteine, ends with the phenylalanine, and has 15 residues. The sequence is cut down to CDR3 DNA, 45 bases in frame from base 1. The library came from PCR. DNA from cultured CD4+ T cells was subjected to TCR sequencing with the Oncomine TCR Beta short-read assay at the Johns Hopkins FTIC core. The QIAamp micro DNA kit was used to extract genomic DNA from the cultured CD4+ T cells. The Oncomine TCR Beta libraries from cultured CD4+ T cells were pooled using unique dual indexes and then sequenced on an Illumina iSeq 100. Regarding the original processing steps: Non-productive sequences were removed, and CDR3s not starting with C, not ending with F or W, or shorter than 7 amino acids were discarded. The MANAFEST web application identified antigen-specific clonotypes by comparing peptide-stimulated wells against reference wells and other culture wells. For a clone to be called positive, the clone needed an FDR below 0.05, an odds ratio above 5, and a productive frequency above 0.1% in at least two of three replicate wells. A clonotype was classed as cross-reactive if the clonotype showed significant expansion both in SARS-CoV-2 spike wells and in at least one common cold coronavirus spike condition. CDR3 homology was assessed with Levenshtein distances (stringdist) and unrooted phylogenetic trees (ape) in R version 3.6.1. The public reads were run again by TCRdb, first through fastp at Q25 and then through MiXCR, and only productive beta chains were kept. Here each entry gathers all rows of one CDR3 protein and keeps the most common genes and DNA. It is TCRdb's table, rather than the study itself, that gives the V and J calls and clone size. This sample gives 7,500 or so distinct CDR3 sequences in total; approximately 44% of them show up just once. The biggest ten clones account for about 40% of the sample.

With respect to this clonotype: Its cognate antigen has yet to be identified. Within one base of it there is no much larger clone, and no base qualities were kept.

The sample's treatment or condition label, in plain terms: roughly 10-day PBMC culture with coronavirus spike peptide pools or control peptides (ViraFEST assay). CD4+ T cells from unexposed donors were collected before the COVID-19 pandemic (2011-2018). The ViraFEST assay was used in the study, in which antigen-specific T cells were expanded with peptide pools and expanded clonotypes were subsequently identified by TCR sequencing. Each well held millions of PBMCs cultured in IMDM containing about 5% human AB serum and approximately 9.4 IU/ml IL-2, with 8.5 to 10 ug/ml peptide pools added. Half of the culture medium was replaced with fresh IL-2-containing medium on days 3 and 7. After about 11 days of culture, CD4+ T cells were isolated by negative selection using the EasySep CD4+ T cell isolation kit. As cell numbers permitted, CD4+ T cells from unexposed donors were tested for reactivity to SARS-CoV-2 S and N and to four common cold coronavirus spike pools. PBMCs were separated from whole blood using Ficoll-Paque Plus gradient centrifugation and then either used fresh or cryopreserved at -140C. Each culture condition was generally run in triplicate wells. Leukapheresis product for the unexposed donors was bought commercially.

The sample was CD4+ T cells from blood, cultured in vitro. The receptor was derived from a human donor in good health. Here the chain combines TRBV20-1 and TRBJ2-5; TRBD1 matches 11 bases in the middle. In nucleotides, the sequence is TGCAGTGCTAGACTTGGGACAGGGGGCCAAGAGACCCAGTACTTC. Its coded protein is CSARLGTGGQETQYF.